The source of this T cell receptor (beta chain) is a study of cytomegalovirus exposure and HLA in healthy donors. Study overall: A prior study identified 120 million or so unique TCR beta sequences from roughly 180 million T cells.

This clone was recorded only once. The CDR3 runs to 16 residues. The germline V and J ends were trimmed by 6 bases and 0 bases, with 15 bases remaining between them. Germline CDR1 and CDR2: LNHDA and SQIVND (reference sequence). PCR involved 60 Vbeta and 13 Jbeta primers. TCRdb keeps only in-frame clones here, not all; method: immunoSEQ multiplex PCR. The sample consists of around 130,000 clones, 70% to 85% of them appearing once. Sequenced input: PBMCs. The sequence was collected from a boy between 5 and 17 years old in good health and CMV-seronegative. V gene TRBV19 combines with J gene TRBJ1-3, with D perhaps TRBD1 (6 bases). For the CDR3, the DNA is TGTGCCAGTAGCTTCAGGGGAAGGAGCTCTGGAAACACCATATATTTT. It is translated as CASSFRGRSSGNTIYF.